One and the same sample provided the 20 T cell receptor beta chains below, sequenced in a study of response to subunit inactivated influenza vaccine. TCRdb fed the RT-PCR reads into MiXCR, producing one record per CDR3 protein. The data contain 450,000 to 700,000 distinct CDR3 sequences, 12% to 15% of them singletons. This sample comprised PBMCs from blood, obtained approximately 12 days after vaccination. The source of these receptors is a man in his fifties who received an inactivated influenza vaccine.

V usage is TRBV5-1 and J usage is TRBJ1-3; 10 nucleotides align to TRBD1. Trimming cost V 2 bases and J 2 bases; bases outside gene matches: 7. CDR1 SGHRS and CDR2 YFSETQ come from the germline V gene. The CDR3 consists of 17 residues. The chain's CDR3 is CASSLDRDRGAGNTIYF. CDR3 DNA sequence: TGCGCCAGCAGCTTAGACCGGGACAGGGGTGCTGGAAACACCATATATTTT.

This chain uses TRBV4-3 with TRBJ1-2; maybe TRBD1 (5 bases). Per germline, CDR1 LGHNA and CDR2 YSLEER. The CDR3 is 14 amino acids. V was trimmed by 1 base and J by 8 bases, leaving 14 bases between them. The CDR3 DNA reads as TGCGCCAGCAGCCAAGCCCAGGGTAATATGGGCTACACCTTC. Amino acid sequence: CASSQAQGNMGYTF.

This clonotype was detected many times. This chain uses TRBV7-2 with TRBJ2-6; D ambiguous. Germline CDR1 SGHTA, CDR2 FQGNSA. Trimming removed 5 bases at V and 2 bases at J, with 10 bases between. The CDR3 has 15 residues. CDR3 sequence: CASSSLGPGANVLTF. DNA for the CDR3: TGTGCCAGCAGCAGCCTCGGGCCTGGGGCCAACGTCCTGACTTTC.

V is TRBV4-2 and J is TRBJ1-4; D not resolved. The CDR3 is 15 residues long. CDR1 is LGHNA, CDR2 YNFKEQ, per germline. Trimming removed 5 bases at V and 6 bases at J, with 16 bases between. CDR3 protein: CASSRTKDGYEKLFF. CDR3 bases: TGTGCCAGCAGCAGAACAAAGGACGGCTATGAAAAACTGTTTTTT.

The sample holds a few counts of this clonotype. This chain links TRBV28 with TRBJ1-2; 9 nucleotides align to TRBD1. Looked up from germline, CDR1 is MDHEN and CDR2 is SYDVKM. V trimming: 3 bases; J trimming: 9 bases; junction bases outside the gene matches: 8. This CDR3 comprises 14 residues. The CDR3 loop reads CASSFGGQGMSYTF. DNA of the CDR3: TGTGCCAGCAGTTTCGGTGGACAGGGGATGAGCTACACCTTC.

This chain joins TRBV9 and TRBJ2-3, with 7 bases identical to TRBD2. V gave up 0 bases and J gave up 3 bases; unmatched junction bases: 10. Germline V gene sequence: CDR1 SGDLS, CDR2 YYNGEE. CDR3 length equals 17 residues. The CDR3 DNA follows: TGTGCCAGCAGCGTAGGAGCTATGGGGGGGAGTACAGATACGCAGTATTTT. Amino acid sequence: CASSVGAMGGSTDTQYF.

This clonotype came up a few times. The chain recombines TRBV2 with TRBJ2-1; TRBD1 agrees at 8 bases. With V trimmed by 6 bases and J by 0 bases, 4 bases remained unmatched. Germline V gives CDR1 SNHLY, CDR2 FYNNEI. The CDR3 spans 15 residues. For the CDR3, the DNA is TGTGCCAGCAGGGCCGGGACAGGCTCCTACAATGAGCAGTTCTTC. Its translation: CASRAGTGSYNEQFF.

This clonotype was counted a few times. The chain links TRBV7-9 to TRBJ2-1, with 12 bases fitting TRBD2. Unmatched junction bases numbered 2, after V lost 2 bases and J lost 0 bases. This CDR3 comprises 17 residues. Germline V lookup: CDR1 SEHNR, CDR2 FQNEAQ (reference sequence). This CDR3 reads CASSLPTSGSSYNEQFF. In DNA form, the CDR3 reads TGTGCCAGCAGCTTACCGACTAGCGGGAGCTCCTACAATGAGCAGTTCTTC.

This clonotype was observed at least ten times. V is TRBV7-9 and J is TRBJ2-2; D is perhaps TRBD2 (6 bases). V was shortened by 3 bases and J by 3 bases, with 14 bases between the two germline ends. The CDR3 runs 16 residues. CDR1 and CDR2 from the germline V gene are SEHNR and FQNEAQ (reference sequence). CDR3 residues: CASSFTSRGDTGELFF. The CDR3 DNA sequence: TGTGCCAGCAGCTTCACTAGCCGAGGCGACACCGGGGAGCTGTTTTTT.

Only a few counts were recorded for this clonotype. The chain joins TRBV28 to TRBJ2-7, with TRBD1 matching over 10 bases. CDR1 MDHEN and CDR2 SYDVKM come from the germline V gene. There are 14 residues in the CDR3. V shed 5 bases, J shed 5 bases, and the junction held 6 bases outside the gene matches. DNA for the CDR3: TGTGCCAGCAGTACGGGACAGGGGAGCCACGAGCAGTACTTC. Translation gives CASSTGQGSHEQYF.

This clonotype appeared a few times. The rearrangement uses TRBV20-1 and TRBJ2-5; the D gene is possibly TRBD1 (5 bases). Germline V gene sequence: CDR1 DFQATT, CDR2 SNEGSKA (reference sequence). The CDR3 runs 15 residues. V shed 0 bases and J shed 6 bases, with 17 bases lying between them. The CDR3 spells CSARDPAYRYQTQYF. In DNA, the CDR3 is TGCAGTGCTAGAGACCCGGCCTACAGGTACCAGACCCAGTACTTC.

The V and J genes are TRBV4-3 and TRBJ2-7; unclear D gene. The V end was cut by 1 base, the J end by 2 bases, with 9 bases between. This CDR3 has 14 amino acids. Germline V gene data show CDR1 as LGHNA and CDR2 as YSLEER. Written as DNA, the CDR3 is TGCGCCAGCAGCCAAGGTTTGGTTCCCTACGAGCAGTACTTC. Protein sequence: CASSQGLVPYEQYF.

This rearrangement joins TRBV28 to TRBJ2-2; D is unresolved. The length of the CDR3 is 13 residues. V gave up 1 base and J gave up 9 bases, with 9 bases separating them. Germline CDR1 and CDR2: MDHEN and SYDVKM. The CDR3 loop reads CASSLLSRRELFF. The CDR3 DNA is TGTGCCAGCAGTTTATTGTCACGGAGGGAGCTGTTTTTT.

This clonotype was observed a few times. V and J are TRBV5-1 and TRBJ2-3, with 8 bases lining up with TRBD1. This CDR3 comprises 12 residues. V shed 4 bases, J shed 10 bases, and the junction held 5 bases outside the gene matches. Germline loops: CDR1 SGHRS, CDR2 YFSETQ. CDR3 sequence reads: CASSQGQGAQYF. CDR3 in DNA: TGCGCCAGCAGCCAAGGACAGGGAGCGCAGTATTTT.

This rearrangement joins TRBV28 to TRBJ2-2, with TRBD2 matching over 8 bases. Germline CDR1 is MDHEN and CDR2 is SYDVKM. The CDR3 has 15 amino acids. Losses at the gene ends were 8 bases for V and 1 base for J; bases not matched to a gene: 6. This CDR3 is CASQRSGGNTGELFF. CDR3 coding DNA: TGTGCCAGCCAGCGGAGCGGGGGGAACACCGGGGAGCTGTTTTTT.

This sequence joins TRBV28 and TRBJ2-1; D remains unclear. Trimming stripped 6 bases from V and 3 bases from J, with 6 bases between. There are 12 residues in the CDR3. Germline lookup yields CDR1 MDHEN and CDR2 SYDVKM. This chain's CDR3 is CASRLNYNEQFF. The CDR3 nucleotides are TGTGCCAGCAGACTCAACTACAATGAGCAGTTCTTC.

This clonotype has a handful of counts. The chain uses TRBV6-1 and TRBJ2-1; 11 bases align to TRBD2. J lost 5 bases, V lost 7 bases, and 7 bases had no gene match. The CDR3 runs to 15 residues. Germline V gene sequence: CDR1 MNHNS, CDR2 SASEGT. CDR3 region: CASIKLAGADNEQFF. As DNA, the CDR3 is TGTGCCAGCATCAAACTAGCGGGGGCCGACAATGAGCAGTTCTTC.

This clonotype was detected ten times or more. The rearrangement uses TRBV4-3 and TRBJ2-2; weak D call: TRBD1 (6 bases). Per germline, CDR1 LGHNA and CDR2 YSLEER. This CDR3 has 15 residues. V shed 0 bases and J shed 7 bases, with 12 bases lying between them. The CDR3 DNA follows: TGCGCCAGCAGCCAAGATGCCAGGGGCCTCGGGGAGCTGTTTTTT. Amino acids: CASSQDARGLGELFF.

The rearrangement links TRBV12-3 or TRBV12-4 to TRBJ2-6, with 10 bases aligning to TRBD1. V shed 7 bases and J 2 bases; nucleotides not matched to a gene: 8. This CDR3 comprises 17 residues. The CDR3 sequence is CASKGTGAEPGANVLTF. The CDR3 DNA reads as TGTGCCAGCAAAGGGACAGGGGCCGAACCTGGGGCCAACGTCCTGACTTTC.

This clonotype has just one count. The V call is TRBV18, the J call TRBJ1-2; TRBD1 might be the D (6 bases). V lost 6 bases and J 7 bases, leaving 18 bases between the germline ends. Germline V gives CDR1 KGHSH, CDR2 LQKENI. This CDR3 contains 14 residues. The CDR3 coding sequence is TGTGCCAGCTCCCCCAACCCAGGGGTCGGTGGCTACACCTTC. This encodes CASSPNPGVGGYTF.